This record covers a single TCR beta chain. Its antigen has not been determined. No quality values exist for individual bases; no much larger clone is one base distant. The data derive from a study of blood T cell repertoires in COVID-19 (dated by TCRdb to 2019 to 2021). Concerning the study at large: Samples covering the acute and convalescent phases of COVID-19 were provided by collaborators in the United States, Italy and Spain. Nearly every sample came with metadata listing a de-identified subject ID, COVID-19 status, age in years and sex. The dataset comprised deeply sampled blood TCRbeta repertoires from subjects exposed to, actively infected with, or recovered from COVID-19. Where available, HLA class I and class II types were obtained from metadata supplied by the sample provider rather than from assay-based typing. The material from the prospective study consisted of cDNA or gDNA derived from T cells, B-cell-depleted T cells, or PBMCs. A freely available public database, intended as a resource for researchers studying the immune response to SARS-CoV-2, is where the repertoires were released. Samples were obtained from the ongoing ImmuneRACE study (first 160 participants) and from over 1,000 subjects provided by 6 global collaborators.

TCRbeta CDR3 regions were amplified from genomic DNA using the immunoSEQ Assay, a bias-controlled multiplex PCR. In the authors' own workflow: The number of nucleated cells in each sample was estimated by amplification of reference gene primers within the assay. To quantify the absolute abundance of each unique TCRbeta CDR3 rearrangement, sequence reads were collapsed and filtered. Productive Simpson clonality was computed per sample as the square root of Simpson's diversity index over productive rearrangements. In TCRdb, the immuneACCESS table is reduced to in-frame sequences with V and J assigned. These tables do not hold every clone; where another copy was compared, an unresolved V gene accounts for under half, and the others remain unexplained. The DNA was the basis for D and trimming; V, J and clone size are from that table. A total of 100,000 or so clones appear in this sample, about 85% of them only once. The top ten hold 2% to 2.5% of the sample.

The collaborating institutions used their own protocols to collect whole blood in K2EDTA tubes. For TCRbeta analysis, collaborator samples were shipped as frozen whole blood, as isolated PBMCs, or as DNA extracted from either sample type. General study outcomes and caveats: The amount of clinical and demographic metadata varied by source and participant and was provided uncurated.

CDR1 and CDR2, looked up from the germline V gene, are SGHAT and FQNNGV. Clipping removes 4 bases from V and 4 bases from J, with 18 as the unmatched junction base count. From the cysteine up to the phenylalanine, the CDR3 has a length of 18 residues. Only the CDR3 DNA is retained, 54 bases long and in frame from the first base. The chain uses TRBV11-2 and TRBJ2-7, with 8 bases matching TRBD1. This sequence originates from a human donor in a cohort sampled during active COVID-19. Sequenced: peripheral blood. The DNA sequence reads TGTGCCAGCAGCTCCCGGGTTGCACAGGGGGGAAACCCATACGAGCAGTACTTC. This codes for CASSSRVAQGGNPYEQYF. With the portions outside the CDR3 filled from the reference TRBV11-2 and TRBJ2-7 genes, the complete variable region becomes EAGVAQSPRYKIIEKRQSVAFWCNPISGHATLYWYQQILGQGPKLLIQFQNNGVVDDSQLPKDRFSAERLKGVDSTLKIQPAKLEDSAVYLCASSSRVAQGGNPYEQYFGPGTRLTVT.